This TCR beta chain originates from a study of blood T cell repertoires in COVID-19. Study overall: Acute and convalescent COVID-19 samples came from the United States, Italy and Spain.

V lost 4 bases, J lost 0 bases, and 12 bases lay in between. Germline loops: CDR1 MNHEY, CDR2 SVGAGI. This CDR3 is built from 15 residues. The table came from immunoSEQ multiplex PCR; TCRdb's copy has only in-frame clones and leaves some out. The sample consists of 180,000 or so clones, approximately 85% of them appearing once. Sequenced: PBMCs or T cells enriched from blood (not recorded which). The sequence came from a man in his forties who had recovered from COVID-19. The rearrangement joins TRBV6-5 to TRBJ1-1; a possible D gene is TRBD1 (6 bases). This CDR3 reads CASSSPRGLNTEAFF. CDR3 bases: TGTGCCAGCAGTTCCCCCAGGGGATTGAACACTGAAGCTTTCTTT.